This T cell receptor beta chain is drawn from a study of blood T cell repertoires in COVID-19. Study in general: Acute-phase and convalescent COVID-19 samples originated in the United States, Italy and Spain. Sources were T cells, B-cell-depleted T cells, or PBMCs; the material itself was cDNA or gDNA.

Germline CDR1 is SEHNR and CDR2 is FQNEAQ (reference sequence). V shed 5 bases and J shed 0 bases, with 10 bases lying between them. The CDR3 is 14 amino acids. Authors' data handling: Amplification of reference gene primers was used by the study to estimate nucleated cell counts. The data were produced by immunoSEQ multiplex PCR, yet TCRdb's version contains in-frame clones alone and is incomplete. Clonal size and the V and J genes are those of that table, whereas D and trimming came from the DNA. The sample includes some 56,000 clones, roughly nine tenths of them seen just once. The TCR comes from a human donor in a cohort sampled during active COVID-19. The rearrangement joins TRBV7-9 to TRBJ2-5; maybe TRBD2 (5 bases). The sample taken for sequencing was peripheral blood. Here the CDR3 DNA reads TGTGCCAGCAGCGTTGGACTGAACCAAGAGACCCAGTACTTC. Its translation is CASSVGLNQETQYF.